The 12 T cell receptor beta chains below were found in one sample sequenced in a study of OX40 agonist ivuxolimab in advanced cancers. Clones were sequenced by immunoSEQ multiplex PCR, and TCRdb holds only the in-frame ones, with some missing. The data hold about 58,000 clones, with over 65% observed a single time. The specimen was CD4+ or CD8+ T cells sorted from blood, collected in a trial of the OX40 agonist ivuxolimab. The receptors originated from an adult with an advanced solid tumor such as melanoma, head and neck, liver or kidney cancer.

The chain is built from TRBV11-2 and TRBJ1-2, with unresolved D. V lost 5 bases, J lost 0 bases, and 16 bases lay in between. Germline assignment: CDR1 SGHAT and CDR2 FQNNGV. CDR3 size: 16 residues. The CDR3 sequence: CASSLADTLANYGYTF. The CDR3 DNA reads TGTGCCAGCAGCCTCGCGGATACGTTAGCTAACTATGGCTACACCTTC.

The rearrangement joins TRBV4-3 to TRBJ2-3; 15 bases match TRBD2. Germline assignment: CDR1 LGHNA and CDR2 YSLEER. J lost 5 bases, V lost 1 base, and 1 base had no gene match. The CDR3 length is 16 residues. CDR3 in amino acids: CASSQGTSGGEDTQYF. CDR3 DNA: TGCGCCAGCAGCCAAGGGACTAGCGGGGGGGAAGATACGCAGTATTTT.

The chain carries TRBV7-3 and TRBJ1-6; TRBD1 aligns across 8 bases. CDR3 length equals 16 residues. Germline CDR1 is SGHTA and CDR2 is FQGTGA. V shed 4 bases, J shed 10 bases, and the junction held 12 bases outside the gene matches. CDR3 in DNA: TGTGCCAGCAGCTCTCAGGGGACAGGTCAGGGCTCACCCCTCCACTTT. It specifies CASSSQGTGQGSPLHF. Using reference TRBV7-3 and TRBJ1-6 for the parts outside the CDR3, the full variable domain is GAGVSQTPSNKVTEKGKYVELRCDPISGHTALYWYRQSLGQGPEFLIYFQGTGAADDSGLPNDRFFAVRPEGSVSTLKIQRTERGDSAVYLCASSSQGTGQGSPLHFGNGTRLTVT.

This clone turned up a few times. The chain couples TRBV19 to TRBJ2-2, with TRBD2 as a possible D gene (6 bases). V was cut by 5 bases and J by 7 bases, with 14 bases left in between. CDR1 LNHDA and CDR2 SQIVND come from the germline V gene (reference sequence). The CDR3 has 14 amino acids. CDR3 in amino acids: CASSPGTYDGELFF. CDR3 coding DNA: TGTGCCAGTAGTCCCGGGACTTACGACGGGGAGCTGTTTTTT.

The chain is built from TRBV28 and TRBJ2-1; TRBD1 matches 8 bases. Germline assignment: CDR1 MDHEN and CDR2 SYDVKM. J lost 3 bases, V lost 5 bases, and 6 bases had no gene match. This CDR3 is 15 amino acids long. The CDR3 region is CASSTPGTGYNEQFF. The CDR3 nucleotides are TGTGCCAGCAGTACTCCCGGGACAGGCTACAATGAGCAGTTCTTC.

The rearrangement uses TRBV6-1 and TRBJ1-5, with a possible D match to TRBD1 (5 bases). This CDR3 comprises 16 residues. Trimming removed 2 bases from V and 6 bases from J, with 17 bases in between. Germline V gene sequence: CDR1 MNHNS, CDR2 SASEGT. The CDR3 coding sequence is TGTGCCAGCAGTGAAATGGGGGGGGAGTTTGGTCAGCCCCAGCATTTT. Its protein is CASSEMGGEFGQPQHF.

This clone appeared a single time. The CDR3 spells CASSPGNQPQHF. The CDR3 nucleotides read TGTGCCAGCAGCCCGGGCAATCAGCCCCAGCATTTT. The chain employs TRBV7-4 and TRBJ1-5, with D unclear. This CDR3 comprises 12 residues. The V gene lost 5 bases and the J gene lost 2 bases, with 4 bases spanning the gap. Looked up from germline, CDR1 is SGHVT and CDR2 is SQSDAQ. Full variable domain (missing parts from reference TRBV7-4 and TRBJ1-5): GAGVSQSPRYKVAKRGRDVALRCDSISGHVTLYWYRQTLGQGSEVLTYSQSDAQRDKSGRPSGRFSAERPERSVSTLKIQRTEQGDSAVYLCASSPGNQPQHFGDGTRLSIL.

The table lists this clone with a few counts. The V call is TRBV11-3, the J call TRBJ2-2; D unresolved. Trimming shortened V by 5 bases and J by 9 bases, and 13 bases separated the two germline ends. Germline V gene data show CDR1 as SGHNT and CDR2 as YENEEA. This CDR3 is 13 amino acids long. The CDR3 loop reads CASSPSGSRELFF. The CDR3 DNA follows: TGTGCCAGCAGCCCTAGTGGGTCGCGGGAGCTGTTTTTT.

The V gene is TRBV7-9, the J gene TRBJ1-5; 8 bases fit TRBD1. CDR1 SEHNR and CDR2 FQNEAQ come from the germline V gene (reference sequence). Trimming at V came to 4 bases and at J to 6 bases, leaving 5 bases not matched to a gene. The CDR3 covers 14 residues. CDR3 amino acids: CASSSDRGIQPQHF. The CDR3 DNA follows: TGTGCCAGCAGCTCTGACAGGGGAATTCAGCCCCAGCATTTT.

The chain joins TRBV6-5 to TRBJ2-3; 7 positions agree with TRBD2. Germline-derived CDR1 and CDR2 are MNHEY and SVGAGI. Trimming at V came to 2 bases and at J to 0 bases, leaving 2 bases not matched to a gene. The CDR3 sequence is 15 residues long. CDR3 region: CASSYSGASTDTQYF. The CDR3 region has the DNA TGTGCCAGCAGTTACAGCGGGGCGAGCACAGATACGCAGTATTTT.

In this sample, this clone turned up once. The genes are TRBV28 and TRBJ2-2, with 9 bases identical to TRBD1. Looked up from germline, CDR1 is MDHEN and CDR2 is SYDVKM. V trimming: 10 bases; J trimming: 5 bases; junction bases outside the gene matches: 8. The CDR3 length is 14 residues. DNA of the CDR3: TGTGCCATCCGGGACAGGGAGATTACCGGGGAGCTGTTTTTT. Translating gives CAIRDREITGELFF.

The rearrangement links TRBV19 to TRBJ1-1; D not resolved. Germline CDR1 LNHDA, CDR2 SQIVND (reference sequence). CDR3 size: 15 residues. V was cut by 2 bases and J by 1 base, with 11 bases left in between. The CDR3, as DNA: TGTGCCAGTAGTATATTTGGGCTGGCGAACACTGAAGCTTTCTTT. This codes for CASSIFGLANTEAFF.